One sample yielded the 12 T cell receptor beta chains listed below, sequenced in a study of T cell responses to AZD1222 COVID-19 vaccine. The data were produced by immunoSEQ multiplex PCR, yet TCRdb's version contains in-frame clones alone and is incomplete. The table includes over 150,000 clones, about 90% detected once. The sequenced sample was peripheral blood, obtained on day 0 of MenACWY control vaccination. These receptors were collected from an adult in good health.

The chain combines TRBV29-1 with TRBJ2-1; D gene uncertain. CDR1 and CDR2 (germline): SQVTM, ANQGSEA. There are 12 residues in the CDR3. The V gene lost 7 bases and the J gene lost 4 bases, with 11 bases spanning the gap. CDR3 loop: CSAFTGYNEQFF. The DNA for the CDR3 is TGCAGCGCATTCACGGGTTACAATGAGCAGTTCTTC.

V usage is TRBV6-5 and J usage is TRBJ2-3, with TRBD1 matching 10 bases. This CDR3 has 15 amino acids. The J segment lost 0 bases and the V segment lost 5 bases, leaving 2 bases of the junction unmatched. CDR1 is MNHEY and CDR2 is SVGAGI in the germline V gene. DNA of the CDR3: TGTGCCAGCAGTCAGGGACAGGGGAGCACAGATACGCAGTATTTT. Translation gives CASSQGQGSTDTQYF.

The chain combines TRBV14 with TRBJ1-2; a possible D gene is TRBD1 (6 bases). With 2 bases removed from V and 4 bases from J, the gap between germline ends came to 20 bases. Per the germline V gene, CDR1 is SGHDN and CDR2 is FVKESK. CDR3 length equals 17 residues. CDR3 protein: CASSQSRGGGGGYGYTF. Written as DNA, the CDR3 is TGTGCCAGCAGCCAATCCCGTGGAGGGGGGGGCGGCTATGGCTACACCTTC.

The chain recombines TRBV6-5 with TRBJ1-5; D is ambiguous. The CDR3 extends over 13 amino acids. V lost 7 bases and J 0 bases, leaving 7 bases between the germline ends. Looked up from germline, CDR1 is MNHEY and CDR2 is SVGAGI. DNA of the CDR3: TGTGCCAGCACCACGGGTAGCAATCAGCCCCAGCATTTT. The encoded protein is CASTTGSNQPQHF.

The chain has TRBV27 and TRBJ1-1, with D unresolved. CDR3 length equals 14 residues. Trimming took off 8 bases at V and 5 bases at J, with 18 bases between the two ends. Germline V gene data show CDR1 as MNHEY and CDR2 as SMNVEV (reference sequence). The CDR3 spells CASALSVSPTEAFF. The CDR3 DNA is TGTGCCAGCGCCTTGTCCGTTTCCCCGACTGAAGCTTTCTTT.

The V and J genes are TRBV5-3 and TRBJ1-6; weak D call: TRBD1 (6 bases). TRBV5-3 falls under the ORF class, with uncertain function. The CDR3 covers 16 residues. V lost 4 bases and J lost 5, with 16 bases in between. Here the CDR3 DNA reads TGTGCCAGAAGCCGGGGGCCCCTATCCGATAATTCACCCCTCCACTTT. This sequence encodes CARSRGPLSDNSPLHF.

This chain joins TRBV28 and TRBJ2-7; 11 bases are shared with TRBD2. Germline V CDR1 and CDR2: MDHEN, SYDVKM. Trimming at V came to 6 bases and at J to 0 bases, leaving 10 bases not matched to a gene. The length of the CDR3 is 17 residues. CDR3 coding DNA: TGTGCCAGCAGCCCCCTGACTAGCGGGACCAGCTCCTACGAGCAGTACTTC. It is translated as CASSPLTSGTSSYEQYF.

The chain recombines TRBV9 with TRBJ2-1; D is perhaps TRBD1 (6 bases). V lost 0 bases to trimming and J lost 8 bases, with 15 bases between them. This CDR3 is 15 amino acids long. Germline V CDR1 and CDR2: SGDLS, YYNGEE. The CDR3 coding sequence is TGTGCCAGCAGCGTAGTGGGGGCCACCATCGATGAGCAGTTCTTC. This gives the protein CASSVVGATIDEQFF.

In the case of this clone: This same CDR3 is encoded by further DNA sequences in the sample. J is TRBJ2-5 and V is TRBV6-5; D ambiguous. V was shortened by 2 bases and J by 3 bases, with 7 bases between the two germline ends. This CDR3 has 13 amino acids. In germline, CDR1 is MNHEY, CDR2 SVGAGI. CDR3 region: CASSYGREETQYF. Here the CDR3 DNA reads TGTGCCAGCAGTTACGGACGGGAAGAGACCCAGTACTTC.

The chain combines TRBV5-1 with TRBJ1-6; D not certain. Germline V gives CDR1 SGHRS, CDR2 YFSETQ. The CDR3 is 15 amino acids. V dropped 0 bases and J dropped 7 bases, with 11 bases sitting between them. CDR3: CASSLELTPNSPLHF. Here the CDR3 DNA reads TGCGCCAGCAGCTTGGAACTGACCCCCAATTCACCCCTCCACTTT.

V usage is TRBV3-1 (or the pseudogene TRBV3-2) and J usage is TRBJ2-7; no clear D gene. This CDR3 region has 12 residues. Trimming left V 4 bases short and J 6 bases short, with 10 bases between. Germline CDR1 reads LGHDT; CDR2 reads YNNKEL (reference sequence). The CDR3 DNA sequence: TGTGCCAGCAGCCCCCTCCTGGGCGAGCAGTACTTC. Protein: CASSPLLGEQYF.

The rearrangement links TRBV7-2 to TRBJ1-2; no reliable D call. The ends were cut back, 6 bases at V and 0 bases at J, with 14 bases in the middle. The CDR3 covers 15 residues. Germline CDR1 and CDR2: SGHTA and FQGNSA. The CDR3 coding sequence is TGTGCCAGCAGTTTTTCGCAAGGATCTAACTATGGCTACACCTTC. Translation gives CASSFSQGSNYGYTF.